This TCR beta chain comes out of a study of T cell repertoires in cytomegalovirus infection. On the study more broadly: Both recently identified HLA-C-restricted and well-studied HLA-B-restricted CMV epitopes were used in the study. Study-level results: Based on cumulative public TCR beta family frequency, carriers of CMV plus the relevant HLA were identified.

MiXCR, applied by TCRdb to the reads, yields one record per CDR3 protein. Here the sample spans a few hundred thousand distinct CDR3 sequences, over 35% being singletons. Per the germline V gene, CDR1 is MNHNY and CDR2 is SVGAGI (reference sequence). The CDR3 runs to 15 residues. V gave up 0 bases and J gave up 7 bases, with 13 bases separating them. In its sample, this clonotype was seen once. Its antigen is as yet unknown. The chain recombines TRBV6-6 with TRBJ2-1, with D possibly being TRBD1 (6 bases). This receptor was taken from a human donor in good health (CMV status not recorded). Some clones in this sample may be carry-over from other donors' samples. Here the sequenced sample was cultured PBMCs, taken from culture after CMV antigen stimulation. The CDR3 bases are TGTGCCAGCAGTTACTCGAGCGGACAGCCTAATGAGCAGTTCTTC. Translated, it gives CASSYSSGQPNEQFF.